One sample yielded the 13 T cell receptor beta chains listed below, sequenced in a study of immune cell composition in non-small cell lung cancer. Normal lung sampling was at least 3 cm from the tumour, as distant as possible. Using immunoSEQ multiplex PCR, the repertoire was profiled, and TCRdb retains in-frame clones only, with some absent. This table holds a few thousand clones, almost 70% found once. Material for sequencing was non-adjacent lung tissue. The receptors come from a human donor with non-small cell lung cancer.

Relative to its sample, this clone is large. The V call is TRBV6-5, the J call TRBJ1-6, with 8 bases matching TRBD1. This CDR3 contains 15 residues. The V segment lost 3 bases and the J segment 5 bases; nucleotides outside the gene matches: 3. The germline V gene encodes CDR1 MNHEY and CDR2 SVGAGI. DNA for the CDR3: TGTGCCAGCAGTTATACGACAGGGGATAATTCACCCCTCCACTTT. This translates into CASSYTTGDNSPLHF.

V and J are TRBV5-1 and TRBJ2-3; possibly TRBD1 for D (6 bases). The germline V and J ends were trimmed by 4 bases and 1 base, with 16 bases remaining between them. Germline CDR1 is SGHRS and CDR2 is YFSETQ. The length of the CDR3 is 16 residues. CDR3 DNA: TGCGCCAGCAGCGGCTGGGACACTGGGGGCACAGATACGCAGTATTTT. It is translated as CASSGWDTGGTDTQYF.

The CDR3 coding sequence is TGTGCCAGCAGTTCTTCCCGGACACACTCCCGCGAGCAGTACTTC. Amino acids: CASSSSRTHSREQYF. The genes are TRBV6-6 and TRBJ2-7; D is perhaps TRBD1 (5 bases). The V gene lost 4 bases and the J gene lost 6 bases, with 19 bases spanning the gap. This CDR3 region has 15 residues. Germline assignment: CDR1 MNHNY and CDR2 SVGAGI (reference sequence).

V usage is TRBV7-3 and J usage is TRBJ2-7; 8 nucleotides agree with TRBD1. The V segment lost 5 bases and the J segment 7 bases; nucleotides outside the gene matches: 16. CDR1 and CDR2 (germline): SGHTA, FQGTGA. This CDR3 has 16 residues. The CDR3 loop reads CASSGGSGTGTDEQYF. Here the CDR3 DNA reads TGTGCCAGCAGCGGCGGGTCCGGGACAGGCACGGATGAGCAGTACTTC.

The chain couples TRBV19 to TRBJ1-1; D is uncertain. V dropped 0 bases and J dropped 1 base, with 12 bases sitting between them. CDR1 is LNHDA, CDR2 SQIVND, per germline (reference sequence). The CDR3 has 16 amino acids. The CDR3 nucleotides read TGTGCCAGTAGTATAGATCTTGGGCAGCCGAACACTGAAGCTTTCTTT. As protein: CASSIDLGQPNTEAFF. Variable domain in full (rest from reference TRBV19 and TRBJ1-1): DGGITQSPKYLFRKEGQNVTLSCEQNLNHDAMYWYRQDPGQGLRLIYYSQIVNDFQKGDIAEGYSVSREKKESFPLTVTSAQKNPTAFYLCASSIDLGQPNTEAFFGQGTRLTVV.

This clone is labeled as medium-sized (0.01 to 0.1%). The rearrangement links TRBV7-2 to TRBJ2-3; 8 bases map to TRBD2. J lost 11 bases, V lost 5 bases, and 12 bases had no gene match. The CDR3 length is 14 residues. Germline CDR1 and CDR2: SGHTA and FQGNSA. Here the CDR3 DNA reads TGTGCCAGCAGCCCAGGTAGCGGGGCCGACGAGCAGTATTTT. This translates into CASSPGSGADEQYF.

The chain's CDR3 is CASSSRGVGVTDTQYF. The CDR3, as DNA: TGTGCCAGCAGCTCGCGGGGGGTAGGGGTAACAGATACGCAGTATTTT. The rearrangement joins TRBV11-2 to TRBJ2-3; 8 bases agree with TRBD2. V was pared by 4 bases and J by 3 bases, with 9 bases of the junction left unmatched. This CDR3 has 16 residues. Per germline, CDR1 SGHAT and CDR2 FQNNGV.

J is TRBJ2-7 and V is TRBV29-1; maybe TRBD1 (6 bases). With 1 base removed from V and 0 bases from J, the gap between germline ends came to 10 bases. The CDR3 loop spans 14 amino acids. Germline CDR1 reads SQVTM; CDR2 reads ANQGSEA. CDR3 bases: TGCAGCGTTGAAGGCCGGGACAACTCCTACGAGCAGTACTTC. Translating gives CSVEGRDNSYEQYF.

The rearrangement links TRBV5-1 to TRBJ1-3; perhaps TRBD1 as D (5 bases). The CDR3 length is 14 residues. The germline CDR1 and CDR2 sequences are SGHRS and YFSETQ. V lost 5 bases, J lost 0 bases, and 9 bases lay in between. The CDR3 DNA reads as TGCGCCAGCAGAAGACAGTCCTCTGGAAACACCATATATTTT. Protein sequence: CASRRQSSGNTIYF.

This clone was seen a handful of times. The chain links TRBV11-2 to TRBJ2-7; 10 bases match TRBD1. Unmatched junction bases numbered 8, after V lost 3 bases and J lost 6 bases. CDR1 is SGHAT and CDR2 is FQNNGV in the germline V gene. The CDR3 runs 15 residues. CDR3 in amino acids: CASSFLTGGEGEQYF. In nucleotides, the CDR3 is TGTGCCAGCAGCTTCCTGACAGGGGGCGAAGGCGAGCAGTACTTC. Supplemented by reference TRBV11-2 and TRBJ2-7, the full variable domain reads EAGVAQSPRYKIIEKRQSVAFWCNPISGHATLYWYQQILGQGPKLLIQFQNNGVVDDSQLPKDRFSAERLKGVDSTLKIQPAKLEDSAVYLCASSFLTGGEGEQYFGPGTRLTVT.

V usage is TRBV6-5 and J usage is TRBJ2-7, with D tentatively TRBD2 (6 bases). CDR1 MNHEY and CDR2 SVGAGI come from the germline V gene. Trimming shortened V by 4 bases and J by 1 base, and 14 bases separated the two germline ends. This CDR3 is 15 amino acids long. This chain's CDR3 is CASSLGLEASYEQYF. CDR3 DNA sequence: TGTGCCAGCAGTTTGGGACTCGAGGCTTCCTACGAGCAGTACTTC.

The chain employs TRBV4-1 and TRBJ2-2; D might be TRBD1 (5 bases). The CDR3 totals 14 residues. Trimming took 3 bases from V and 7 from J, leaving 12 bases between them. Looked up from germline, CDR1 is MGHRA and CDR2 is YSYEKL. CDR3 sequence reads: CASSHWLDSGELFF. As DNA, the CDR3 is TGCGCCAGCAGCCACTGGTTAGACAGCGGGGAGCTGTTTTTT.

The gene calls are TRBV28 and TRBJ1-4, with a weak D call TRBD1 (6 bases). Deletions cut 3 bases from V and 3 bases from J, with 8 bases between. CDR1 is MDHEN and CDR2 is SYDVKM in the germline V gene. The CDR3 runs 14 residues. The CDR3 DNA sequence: TGTGCCAGCAGTTTGGGGGCAGCTAATGAAAAACTGTTTTTT. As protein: CASSLGAANEKLFF.